This T cell receptor (beta chain) was profiled in a study of cytomegalovirus exposure and HLA in healthy donors. Study details: From donors who were HLA-typed, an early data release held approximately 84 million unique TCRs.

General study findings and limits: Data from an earlier analysis indicated that most TCR beta V segments were productive either about 87% or about 30% of the time.

The CDR3 length is 16 residues. CDR1 LGHNA and CDR2 YSLEER come from the germline V gene. In the PCR, 60 Vbeta and 13 Jbeta primers were used. Data came from immunoSEQ multiplex PCR; TCRdb stores just in-frame clones and leaves some out. The data hold 100,000 to 150,000 clones, with 81% observed a single time. Note on this clone: The antigen is undetermined. Relative to the germline gene, one junction end is altered; a read error may explain this.

This sequence originates from a man between 18 and 29 years old in good health and CMV-seropositive. V gene TRBV4-3 combines with J gene TRBJ1-6; 8 bases match TRBD1. Sequences were obtained from PBMCs. The DNA of the CDR3 is TGCGCCAGCAGCCAAGATCGCGGACAGGGTCTCTCACTCCTCCACTTT. This sequence encodes CASSQDRGQGLSLLHF.